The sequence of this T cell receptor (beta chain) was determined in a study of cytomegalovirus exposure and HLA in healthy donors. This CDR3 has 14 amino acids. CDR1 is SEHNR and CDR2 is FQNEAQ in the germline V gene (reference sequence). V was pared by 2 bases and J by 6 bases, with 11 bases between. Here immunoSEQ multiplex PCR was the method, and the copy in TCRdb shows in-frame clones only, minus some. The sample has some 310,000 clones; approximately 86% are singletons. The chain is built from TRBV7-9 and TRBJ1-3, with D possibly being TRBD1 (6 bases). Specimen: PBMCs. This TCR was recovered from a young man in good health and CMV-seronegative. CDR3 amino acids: CASSLQGIENTIYF. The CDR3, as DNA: TGTGCCAGCAGCTTACAGGGGATTGAAAACACCATATATTTT.